The clone carrying this T cell receptor beta chain was counted once. Its antigen is unidentified. This sample is drawn from a study of cytomegalovirus exposure and HLA in healthy donors. The CDR3 is 16 amino acids. From germline, CDR1 is KGHSH and CDR2 LQKENI. The ends lost 3 bases at V and 1 base at J; junction bases unmatched: 4. General study points: The classifier was said to identify cytomegalovirus status with high specificity and sensitivity. In vitro experiments confirmed that three CMV-associated chains were specific for CMV antigens. There were 150 to 200 TCR beta chains listed as cytomegalovirus-associated.

Generated by immunoSEQ multiplex PCR, the TCRdb table keeps only in-frame clones and is missing some. This sample has about 110,000 clones, with more than 90% found just once. Source material: PBMCs. This clonotype was sampled from a woman younger than 35 in good health and CMV-seronegative. The chain is built from TRBV18 and TRBJ1-5, with TRBD1 matching 9 bases. DNA of the CDR3: TGTGCCAGCTCACCCCCTGGACAGGGGAGCAATCAGCCCCAGCATTTT. Amino acids: CASSPPGQGSNQPQHF.